This T cell receptor beta chain was found in a study of response to subunit inactivated influenza vaccine. The CDR3 has 14 residues. The V and J ends lost 4 bases and 8 bases respectively, with 16 bases between them. Germline assignment: CDR1 SGHDT and CDR2 YYEEEE. This clonotype came up a few times. Its antigen is not known. Study-level results: A suggestion made by the authors is that each seasonal influenza vaccination recruits few new T cells.

Using its own MiXCR run on the RT-PCR reads, TCRdb lists one record per CDR3 protein. The sample records over 450,000 distinct CDR3 sequences, 13% being singletons. This receptor was taken from a man aged 45-60 years who received an inactivated influenza vaccine. Material: PBMCs from blood, obtained more than 35 days after vaccination. The chain is built from TRBV5-6 and TRBJ1-5; D gene unclear. CDR3 sequence: CASSQGGVSEPQHF. The CDR3 DNA reads as TGTGCCAGCAGCCAAGGAGGCGTATCGGAGCCCCAGCATTTT.